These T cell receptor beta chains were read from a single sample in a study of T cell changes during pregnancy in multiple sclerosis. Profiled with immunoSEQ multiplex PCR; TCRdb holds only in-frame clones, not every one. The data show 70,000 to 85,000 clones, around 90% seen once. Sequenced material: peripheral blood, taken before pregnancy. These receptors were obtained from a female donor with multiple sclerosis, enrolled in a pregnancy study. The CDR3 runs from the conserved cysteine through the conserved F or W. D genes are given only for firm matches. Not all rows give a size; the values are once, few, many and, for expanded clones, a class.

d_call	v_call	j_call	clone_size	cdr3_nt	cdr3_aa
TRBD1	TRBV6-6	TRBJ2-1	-	TGTGCCAGCAGTGACGACCCGACAGGGGAGCAGTTCTTC	CASSDDPTGEQFF
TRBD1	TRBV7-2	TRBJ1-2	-	TGTGCCAGCTCCCGGACAGGGGGGGACTATGGCTACACCTTC	CASSRTGGDYGYTF
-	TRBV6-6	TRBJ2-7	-	TGTGCCAGCAGTTACACCTATGCCTCCTACGAGCAGTACTTC	CASSYTYASYEQYF
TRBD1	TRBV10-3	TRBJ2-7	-	TGTGCCATCAGTGACGCGGACAGGGCAAGCTCCTACGAGCAGTACTTC	CAISDADRASSYEQYF
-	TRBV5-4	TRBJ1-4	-	TGTGCCAGCAGCGGCGGTGGCGGGGATGAAAAACTGTTTTTT	CASSGGGGDEKLFF
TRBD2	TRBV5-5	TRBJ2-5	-	TGTGCCAGCAGCTCAGGCGGACTAGCGGGGATCCAAGAGACCCAGTACTTC	CASSSGGLAGIQETQYF
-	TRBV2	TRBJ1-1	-	TGTGCCAGCAGTGATAGTCTCACCGTGAACACTGAAGCTTTCTTT	CASSDSLTVNTEAFF
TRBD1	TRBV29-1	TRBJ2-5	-	TGCAGCGTTGAAGAAGAACAGGGGGCTGGGGAGACCCAGTACTTC	CSVEEEQGAGETQYF
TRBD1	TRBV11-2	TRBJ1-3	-	TGTGCCAGCAGCTTAGAAGGGACAGGGGGAAACACCATATATTTT	CASSLEGTGGNTIYF
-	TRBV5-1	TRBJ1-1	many	TGCGCCAGCAGTCTACAGTGGCCGGACACTGAAGCTTTCTTT	CASSLQWPDTEAFF
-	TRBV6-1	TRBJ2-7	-	TGTGCCAGCACTAGGGGGGGGAAGGACGAGCAGTACTTC	CASTRGGKDEQYF
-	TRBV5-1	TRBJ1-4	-	TGCGCCAGCAGCTTGTCAACGGGAACTAATGAAAAACTGTTTTTT	CASSLSTGTNEKLFF
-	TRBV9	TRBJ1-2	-	TGTGCCAGCAGCGTAGGAGGGAACTATGGCTACACCTTC	CASSVGGNYGYTF
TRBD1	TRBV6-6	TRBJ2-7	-	TGTGCCAGCGGGGCAGGGGGAGACTACGAGCAGTACTTC	CASGAGGDYEQYF
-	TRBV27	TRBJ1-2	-	TGTGCCAGCAGTTTATCGGCAGGGGTTAACTATGGCTACACCTTC	CASSLSAGVNYGYTF
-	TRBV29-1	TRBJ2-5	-	TGCAGCGCCGGTCTGAGGAGGATCCAAGAGACCCAGTACTTC	CSAGLRRIQETQYF
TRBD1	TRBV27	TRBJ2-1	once	TGTGCCAGCAGTTTATTTGCCGGGACAGTTCACAATGAGCAGTTCTTC	CASSLFAGTVHNEQFF
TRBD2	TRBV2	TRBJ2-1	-	TGTGCCAGCAGGGCCTTGACGGGGGGGCGGCTCTTC	CASRALTGGRLF
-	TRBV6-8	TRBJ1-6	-	TGTGCCAGCAGCTTTGGACTGTCAACGAGCTCCTATAATTCACCCCTCCACTTT	CASSFGLSTSSYNSPLHF
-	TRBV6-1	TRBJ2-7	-	TGTGCCAGCAGTGAACGCAGTTACGAGCAGTACTTC	CASSERSYEQYF
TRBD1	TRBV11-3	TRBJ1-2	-	TGTGCCAGCAGCTTTGGACAGGGACTTAACTATGGCTACACCTTC	CASSFGQGLNYGYTF
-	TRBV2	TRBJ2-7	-	TGTGCCAGCAGGGATGGACAGCCCGCCTACGAGCAGTACTTC	CASRDGQPAYEQYF
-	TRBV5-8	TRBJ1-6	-	TGTGCCAGCAGCTTGGCCATGGACAGTTATTCACCCCTCCACTTT	CASSLAMDSYSPLHF
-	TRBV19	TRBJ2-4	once	TGTGCCAGTAGTGAAACAGGGAAGGACATTCAGTACTTC	CASSETGKDIQYF
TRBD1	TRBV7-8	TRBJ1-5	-	TGTGCCAGCAGCTTAGCACCGGGACAGGGTGCTTCCGACAATCAGCCCCAGCATTTT	CASSLAPGQGASDNQPQHF
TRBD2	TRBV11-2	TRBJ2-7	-	TGTGCCAGCAGCCATTCCACCGGGACTAGCACCTACGAGCAGTACTTC	CASSHSTGTSTYEQYF
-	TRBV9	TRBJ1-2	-	TGTGCCAGCAGCCTCGCGGATTTTCGCTATGGCTACACCTTC	CASSLADFRYGYTF
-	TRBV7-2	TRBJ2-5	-	TGTGCCAGCAGCGCCCGGGACACAAGGGAGACCCAGTACTTC	CASSARDTRETQYF
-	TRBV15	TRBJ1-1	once	TGTGCCACCAGCAGGGACAGTGAAGCTTTCTTT	CATSRDSEAFF
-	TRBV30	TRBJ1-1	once	TGTGCCTGCTTCGACGGGGGGTATCGGTCAACTTTCTTT	CACFDGGYRSTFF